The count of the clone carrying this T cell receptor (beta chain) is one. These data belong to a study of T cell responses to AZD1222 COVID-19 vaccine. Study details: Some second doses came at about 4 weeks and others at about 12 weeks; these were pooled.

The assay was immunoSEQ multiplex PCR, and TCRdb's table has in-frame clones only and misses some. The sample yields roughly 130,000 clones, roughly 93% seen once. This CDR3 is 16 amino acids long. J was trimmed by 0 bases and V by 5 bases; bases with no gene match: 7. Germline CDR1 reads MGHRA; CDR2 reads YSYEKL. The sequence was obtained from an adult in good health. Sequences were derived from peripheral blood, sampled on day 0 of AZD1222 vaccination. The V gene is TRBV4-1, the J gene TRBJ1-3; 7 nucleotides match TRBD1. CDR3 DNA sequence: TGCGCCAGCAGCTCAAGACAGGGATTCTCTGGAAACACCATATATTTT. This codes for CASSSRQGFSGNTIYF.